These 15 T cell receptor beta chains came from one sample sequenced in a study of blood T cell repertoires in COVID-19. The protocol was immunoSEQ multiplex PCR, while the TCRdb copy is restricted to in-frame clones and leaves out a portion. The sample lists over 100,000 clones; 84% were seen once. Sequencing input: peripheral blood. These receptor sequences come from a woman aged 45-65 years with acute or convalescent COVID-19.

This chain joins TRBV30 and TRBJ2-3, with TRBD1 identical over 12 bases. The germline CDR1 and CDR2 sequences are GTSNPN and SVGIG (reference sequence). The CDR3 has 15 amino acids. Germline trimming cut 2 bases from V and 5 bases from J; bases unmatched to any gene: 5. The CDR3 spells CAWSIGTGGRDTQYF. The CDR3, as DNA: TGTGCCTGGAGTATCGGGACAGGGGGCAGAGATACGCAGTATTTT.

The rearrangement links TRBV19 to TRBJ1-1; TRBD1 matches at 7 bases. Germline V gene sequence: CDR1 LNHDA, CDR2 SQIVND (reference sequence). The V segment lost 6 bases and the J segment 2 bases; nucleotides outside the gene matches: 12. The CDR3 covers 16 residues. CDR3 coding DNA: TGTGCCAGTAGCCCGAGGTCCAACAGGGGAAACACTGAAGCTTTCTTT. It codes for CASSPRSNRGNTEAFF.

The V and J genes are TRBV19 and TRBJ1-5, with D hard to call. The germline V gene encodes CDR1 LNHDA and CDR2 SQIVND (reference sequence). V was cut by 0 bases and J by 4 bases, with 13 bases left in between. This CDR3 has 16 amino acids. The CDR3 nucleotides read TGTGCCAGTAGTATAGAAGGACTTGGGCTGAATCAGCCCCAGCATTTT. Amino acid sequence: CASSIEGLGLNQPQHF. The full variable domain, with the rest looked up from reference TRBV19 and TRBJ1-5, is DGGITQSPKYLFRKEGQNVTLSCEQNLNHDAMYWYRQDPGQGLRLIYYSQIVNDFQKGDIAEGYSVSREKKESFPLTVTSAQKNPTAFYLCASSIEGLGLNQPQHFGDGTRLSIL.

The chain joins TRBV6-5 to TRBJ1-2; no reliable D call. Trimming cost V 5 bases and J 2 bases, with 9 bases left between them. The CDR3 spans 13 residues. Germline V CDR1 and CDR2: MNHEY, SVGAGI. CDR3: CASSNTFNYGYTF. The DNA for the CDR3 is TGTGCCAGCAGTAACACCTTCAACTATGGCTACACCTTC.

The chain has TRBV11-2 and TRBJ2-7; 8 bases fit TRBD1. The CDR3 sequence is 15 residues long. The V and J ends lost 1 base and 4 bases, in that order; junction bases with no gene match: 6. Germline V gene data show CDR1 as SGHAT and CDR2 as FQNNGV. This chain's CDR3 is CASSLGPGQGYEQYF. Written as DNA, the CDR3 is TGTGCCAGCAGCTTAGGTCCTGGACAGGGTTACGAGCAGTACTTC.

The chain combines TRBV12-1 with TRBJ1-5. TRBV12-1 is tagged as a pseudogene. This CDR3 region has 14 residues. CDR3 nucleotides: TGTGCCAGCAGCCCCGAAGGGAGGCTGGGGCCCCAGCATTTT. Its translation is CASSPEGRLGPQHF.

This chain connects TRBV11-3 to TRBJ2-7, with TRBD2 identical over 9 bases. The junction had 2 bases not matched to a gene; V was cut back by 0 bases and J by 2 bases. The germline gives CDR1 SGHNT, CDR2 YENEEA. The CDR3 extends over 15 amino acids. The CDR3 region is CASSLESGGTYEQYF. DNA for the CDR3: TGTGCCAGCAGCTTAGAGAGCGGGGGGACCTACGAGCAGTACTTC. Supplemented by reference TRBV11-3 and TRBJ2-7, the full variable domain reads EAGVVQSPRYKIIEKKQPVAFWCNPISGHNTLYWYLQNLGQGPELLIRYENEEAVDDSQLPKDRFSAERLKGVDSTLKIQPAELGDSAVYLCASSLESGGTYEQYFGPGTRLTVT.

The CDR3 sequence is CASSWGTRGNYGYTF. CDR3 DNA: TGCGCCAGCAGCTGGGGGACCAGGGGTAACTATGGCTACACCTTC. This rearrangement joins TRBV5-1 to TRBJ1-2, with D perhaps matching TRBD1 (6 bases). The V end lost 3 bases, the J end lost 1 base, and 13 bases lay between the germline ends. Germline CDR1 SGHRS, CDR2 YFSETQ. This CDR3 spans 15 amino acids.

The V gene is TRBV18, the J gene TRBJ1-4; 7 bases fit TRBD1. The CDR3 covers 17 residues. With 3 bases clipped from V and 10 bases from J, the junction kept 17 bases outside the gene matches. The germline V gene encodes CDR1 KGHSH and CDR2 LQKENI. The CDR3 DNA reads as TGTGCCAGCTCACCGGTCCGAGAGCGACAGGGAGTGGGAAAACTGTTTTTT. Translating it yields CASSPVRERQGVGKLFF. The full variable domain, with the rest looked up from reference TRBV18 and TRBJ1-4, is NAGVMQNPRHLVRRRGQEARLRCSPMKGHSHVYWYRQLPEEGLKFMVYLQKENIIDESGMPKERFSAEFPKEGPSILRIQQVVRGDSAAYFCASSPVRERQGVGKLFFGSGTQLSVL.

V is TRBV7-3 and J is TRBJ1-2; 7 nucleotides align to TRBD1. Germline V CDR1 and CDR2: SGHTA, FQGTGA. The ends lost 6 bases at V and 13 bases at J; junction bases unmatched: 14. The CDR3 extends over 13 amino acids. CDR3 protein: CASSSRQGIYPTF. The CDR3 DNA follows: TGTGCCAGCAGTTCCCGACAGGGAATTTACCCCACCTTC.

The chain couples TRBV7-2 to TRBJ2-1, with 8 bases fitting TRBD2. Germline CDR1 is SGHTA and CDR2 is FQGNSA. The CDR3 is made up of 15 amino acids. With 3 bases clipped from V and 4 bases from J, the junction kept 5 bases outside the gene matches. CDR3 sequence reads: CASSFDRGGYNEQFF. CDR3 coding DNA: TGTGCCAGCAGCTTCGATCGGGGGGGGTACAATGAGCAGTTCTTC.

This clone was detected only a few times. This rearrangement joins TRBV12-3 or TRBV12-4 to TRBJ1-2, with 7 positions matching TRBD1. This CDR3 comprises 13 residues. V shed 5 bases and J 4 bases; nucleotides not matched to a gene: 4. This CDR3 is CASSRQGRYGYTF. In DNA, the CDR3 is TGTGCCAGCAGTCGACAGGGTCGCTATGGCTACACCTTC.

The chain carries TRBV24-1 and TRBJ1-4; D is unresolved. CDR1 is KGHDR, CDR2 SFDVKD, per germline. V lost 5 bases and J 0 bases, leaving 6 bases between the germline ends. The CDR3 spans 14 residues. The CDR3: CATSVATTNEKLFF. CDR3 DNA: TGTGCCACCAGTGTAGCGACAACTAATGAAAAACTGTTTTTT.

The genes are TRBV6-5 and TRBJ2-7; the match to TRBD1 covers 8 bases. Germline CDR1 and CDR2: MNHEY and SVGAGI. The CDR3 loop spans 13 amino acids. V shed 6 bases and J 2 bases; nucleotides not matched to a gene: 3. The chain's CDR3 is CASRPGQAYEQYF. The CDR3 nucleotides read TGTGCCAGCAGGCCGGGACAGGCCTACGAGCAGTACTTC.

The V call is TRBV5-1, the J call TRBJ2-3, with a tentative D call TRBD2 (7 bases). Germline values: CDR1 SGHRS, CDR2 YFSETQ. CDR3 length: 16 residues. Trimming left V 0 bases short and J 2 bases short, with 13 bases between. The CDR3 spells CASSLGRGGDTDTQYF. The CDR3 DNA reads as TGCGCCAGCAGCTTGGGTCGCGGGGGCGACACAGATACGCAGTATTTT.